This T cell receptor beta chain is drawn from a study of blood T cell repertoires in COVID-19. Looking at the study overall: Researchers got acute and convalescent COVID-19 samples from the United States, Italy and Spain. Sample material is recorded as cDNA or gDNA derived from T cells, B-cell-depleted T cells, or PBMCs.

As originally analysed: Reference gene primers were amplified, and this amplification served to estimate nucleated cell counts. TCRdb keeps only in-frame clones here, not all; method: immunoSEQ multiplex PCR. The DNA gave D and trimming, while V, J and clone size come from that table. In the table there are about 70,000 clones, around 87% of which are singletons. Deletions cut 3 bases from V and 4 bases from J, with 16 bases between. Looked up from germline, CDR1 is DFQATT and CDR2 is SNEGSKA (reference sequence). The CDR3 contains 15 residues. Sequenced material: peripheral blood. This receptor was obtained from a woman under 30 with acute or convalescent COVID-19. This chain links TRBV20-1 with TRBJ1-5, with a tentative D call TRBD1 (6 bases). CDR3 sequence: CSASDQGIGNQPQHF. The CDR3 DNA follows: TGCAGTGCTAGTGATCAGGGGATTGGGAATCAGCCCCAGCATTTT.